This T cell receptor beta chain is drawn from a study of T cell responses to AZD1222 COVID-19 vaccine. Study-wide results and limits: Baseline serology detected seropositivity in only six AZD1222 recipients. Repertoires were obtained only post-peak T cell response. Donors were mostly white British, more females; clonal diversity possibly underestimated.

V lost 3 bases to trimming and J lost 1 base; unmatched junction nucleotides: 8. Germline assignment: CDR1 MNHEY and CDR2 SMNVEV (reference sequence). The CDR3 extends over 17 amino acids. This clone occurred a few times. No antigen is known for it. Timing groups of about 4 and about 12 weeks for second doses were pooled. Assay used: immunoSEQ multiplex PCR; TCRdb lists only in-frame clones, some missing. The sample contains tens of thousands of clones, about 91% of which appear only once. The source was peripheral blood, collected 28 days after the second AZD1222 dose. J is TRBJ2-3 and V is TRBV27; 9 nucleotides line up with TRBD1. The clonotype was recovered from an adult who received the AZD1222 COVID-19 vaccine. This CDR3 reads CASSLIPTGGGTDTQYF. The CDR3 DNA reads as TGTGCCAGCAGTTTGATACCGACAGGGGGTGGCACAGATACGCAGTATTTT.